This TCR beta chain stems from a study of cytomegalovirus exposure and HLA in healthy donors (dated by TCRdb to the late 2010s). Background on the whole study: An earlier analysis of some 500 of the donors reported more than 250 Gb of sequence data and approximately 110 million unique TCR beta sequences from about 179 million T cells. The later analysis used no new phenotypic data to find candidate immune exposures, relying instead on TCR beta sequences and their occurrence across donors. A later genetic analysis used genome-wide SNP genotypes for about three fifths of the 666 donors, treating that subset as a discovery cohort. A handful of DR-DQ haplotypes were handled as single units for association and clustering because linkage in the cohort was strong. Typing coverage differed by locus: A, B, C, DRB1 and DQB1 were typed in about 620-630 donors, DQA1 in 500 to 550, DPA1 in 600 to 610, and DPB1 in around 440. HLA typing included class I and class II loci at four-digit resolution. The study aimed to test whether signatures of past pathogen exposure could be identified by cataloging public T cell receptors. An earlier analysis of fewer than 750 of the donors used high-throughput TCR beta sequencing to judge whether each TCR beta V gene segment behaved as functional or pseudogenic. On average, roughly 200,000 unique TCR beta nucleotide sequences were sequenced per donor among some 430 genotyped donors of the cohort, with around 19% of those sequences being non-productive. The study combined high-throughput TCR immunosequencing, statistical association of individual TCRs with disease status, and machine learning to predict cytomegalovirus infection status. Along with the roughly 670-subject first cohort, a separate validation cohort of about 110 different subjects was used. Among the roughly 400 genotyped donors, more than 70% belonged to the genetic ancestry cluster associated with self-reported Caucasian donors. Donor age, sex, ethnicity and CMV serostatus were compiled alongside the repertoire data. Using immunosequencing, the study profiled T cell repertoires from around 680 subjects and related those repertoires to cytomegalovirus serostatus. Roughly 300 gigabases of sequencing data and approximately 84 million unique TCR sequences were included in an early release covering 550 to 650 HLA-typed donors. In a later analysis, previously published TCR beta repertoires from fewer than 750 donors were re-analyzed and high-resolution HLA genotyping was added so that TCR occurrence patterns could be studied. Every discovery cohort repertoire had been produced on one sequencing platform. The investigation overall reported the following: In a later analysis, several top co-occurrence clusters were reported to appear linked to parvovirus B19, influenza, CMV and Epstein-Barr virus. In a later analysis, TCR association rates were found to vary across HLA loci, with the most associated TCRs seen for DRB1 alleles and the fewest for HLA-C alleles. HLA typing was unavailable for some donors at each locus, so association tests used only the typed subset. The cohort was sequenced for TCR beta chains only, and without alpha or paired-chain data the features that could be detected were limited. Over 15 rarely observed V segments, including chromosome 9 orphons, were excluded from the earlier analysis of some 590 of the donors because counts were too low. The 87-base-pair reads could not distinguish some IMGT-functional V segments, including TRBV6-2 and TRBV6-3, so those segments were excluded. According to a later analysis, most CMV-associated TCR beta chains appeared to be HLA-restricted, and the HLA associations seemed to be driven largely by CMV exposure. A later analysis found that HLA-associated TCR beta chains were more clonally expanded and had lower generation probabilities than equally common non-associated chains. The classifier was reported to diagnose cytomegalovirus status with high specificity and sensitivity in both the original and validation cohorts. A total of fewer than 200 TCR beta chains were listed by the study as associated with cytomegalovirus. While some public TCRs were present in many individuals, most TCR sequences turned up only very rarely across donors. A few of the identified cytomegalovirus-associated TCR beta chains were confirmed in vitro to be specific for cytomegalovirus antigens. A group of highly shared sequence variants was considered likely to be a technical artifact of the sequencing pipeline. Presence/absence analyses assumed roughly uniform sequencing depth across donors, an assumption that may not hold. Immune exposure information for the cohort was limited to CMV serostatus. In a later genetic analysis, a missense DCLRE1C variant was associated with V-gene and J-gene trimming of TCR beta chains, and the association was replicated in an independent cohort. Assigning TCR associations to individual alleles was difficult when HLA alleles, especially DR and DQ, strongly co-occurred. A further reported finding was that TCR beta sequences accurately predicted the HLA-A and HLA-B alleles for most subjects in the first cohort. In an earlier analysis of approximately 600 of the donors, most TCR beta V segments were observed in productive rearrangements about 87% or about 30% of the time, broadly matching IMGT annotations. According to the authors, the approach could potentially be generalized to other disease states and immunological phenotypes. In a later analysis, around 17,000 TCR beta sequences were associated with specific HLA alleles at a false discovery rate of 0.05. Linkage disequilibrium might explain the correlated functional status among segregating V segments, but an unknown experimental factor could not be ruled out. According to a later genetic analysis, donors in an Asian-associated ancestry cluster had fewer N-insertions in productive TCRs than the roughly 670-donor mean.

Libraries were constructed by the immunoSEQ multiplex PCR assay. The multiplex PCR relied on a mix of 60 forward primers for TCR Vbeta segments and 13 reverse primers for TCR Jbeta segments. The CDR3 region of rearranged TCR beta genes was amplified from genomic DNA by a multiplex PCR assay. On the Illumina HiSeq System, the amplified TCR beta libraries were sequenced as 87-base-pair reads. The authors' analysis ran thus. In a later analysis, tens of millions of unique TCR beta chains were counted across the approximately 640 repertoires, and roughly 11 million of these chains were shared by at least two donors. A nearest-neighbor algorithm error-corrected the raw reads and collapsed the reads into unique sequences, merging closely related sequences to remove PCR and sequencing errors. CDR3 sequences were aligned to IMGT reference sequences to assign V, D and J gene segments. For a sequence to be retained, a match of at least six nucleotides was required to both a V gene segment and a J gene segment. A rearrangement counted as productive if the CDR3 had no stop codons and remained in frame with V and J, and every other rearrangement counted as non-productive. Following IMGT convention, CDR3 was defined as the stretch from the second conserved V-encoded cysteine to the conserved J-encoded phenylalanine. The earlier analysis of 550 to 650 of the donors excluded any sequence lacking an unambiguous match to a single V gene segment. In an earlier analysis of roughly 600 of the donors, a V segment was called functional when productive rearrangements were above 56.7%, and segregating when the standard deviation between donors exceeded 5%. A statistical classification framework was built to diagnose cytomegalovirus status from the catalog of TCR beta chain sequences. A later analysis assigned V and J genes by comparing TCR nucleotide sequences with IMGT/GENE-DB human TR gene sequences. The TCRdist pipeline was used in a later analysis to assign CDR3 sequences and most-parsimonious VDJ recombination scenarios. A later analysis defined each TCR beta chain by its CDR3 amino acid sequence plus V-gene family, and excluded reads lacking a unique V-gene family. To address suspected cross-contamination and a sequencing artifact, a later analysis removed roughly 580 highly shared, low-generation-probability nucleotide sequences. A later analysis calculated a clonal expansion index for each public chain from normalized within-repertoire ranks of inferred template counts. In a later analysis, generation probabilities were computed with a VDJ recombination model fitted to out-of-frame rearrangements, and the resulting probabilities were checked against IGoR. A later analysis scored TCR-TCR, TCR-HLA and TCR-CMV co-occurrence with hypergeometric tests, applying a repertoire-size bias correction to TCR pairs. In a later analysis, false discovery rates were estimated by permuting HLA or CMV assignments 20 times. A later analysis grouped co-occurring TCRs with DBSCAN, adding TCRdist sequence similarity when clustering within HLA-allele-positive subsets. Repertoires with fewer than 30,000 or more than 120,000 public chains were left out of co-occurrence clustering, as were four to six repertoires with anomalous nucleotide sharing. TCRdb carries this immuneACCESS record with in-frame sequences only. Its versions omit some clonotypes, under half of them owing to an unresolved V gene in the studies checked, with the rest unexplained. V and J calls and clone size are copied from that table; D and trimming were computed from the DNA. The sample includes over 150,000 clones, with roughly four fifths observed a single time. The ten largest clones represent around 4.8% of the sample.

The cohort comprised fewer than 700 healthy bone marrow donors. At the time of sampling, all cohort members were nominally healthy, though unrecorded immune exposures were likely present. The donor tested CMV seropositive, placing the donor among the 289 seropositive members of the cohort. Every donor gave a peripheral blood sample, and the peripheral blood mononuclear cells from that sample were used for TCR beta sequencing. The Qiagen DNeasy Blood Extraction Kit was used to extract genomic DNA from the blood cell samples. Note on this clone: Its antigen is unknown. It has no much larger one-base neighbor in the sample; base qualities were not kept.

The CDR3 goes from the cysteine to the phenylalanine over 12 residues. CDR3 DNA only is kept here, 36 bases in frame from base 1. The V end gives up 5 bases and the J end 5 bases, leaving 1 base in the junction not matched to a gene. For CDR1 and CDR2, the germline V gene (reference sequence) lists MNHEY and SMNVEV. This TCR was recovered from a girl aged 10-17 years in good health and CMV-seropositive. Sequencing was carried out using PBMCs. This sequence uses TRBV27 and TRBJ1-2; TRBD1 matches 8 bases in the middle. The CDR3 loop reads CASSNRGYGYTF. The nucleotide sequence is given as TGTGCCAGCAGTAACAGGGGGTATGGCTACACCTTC.